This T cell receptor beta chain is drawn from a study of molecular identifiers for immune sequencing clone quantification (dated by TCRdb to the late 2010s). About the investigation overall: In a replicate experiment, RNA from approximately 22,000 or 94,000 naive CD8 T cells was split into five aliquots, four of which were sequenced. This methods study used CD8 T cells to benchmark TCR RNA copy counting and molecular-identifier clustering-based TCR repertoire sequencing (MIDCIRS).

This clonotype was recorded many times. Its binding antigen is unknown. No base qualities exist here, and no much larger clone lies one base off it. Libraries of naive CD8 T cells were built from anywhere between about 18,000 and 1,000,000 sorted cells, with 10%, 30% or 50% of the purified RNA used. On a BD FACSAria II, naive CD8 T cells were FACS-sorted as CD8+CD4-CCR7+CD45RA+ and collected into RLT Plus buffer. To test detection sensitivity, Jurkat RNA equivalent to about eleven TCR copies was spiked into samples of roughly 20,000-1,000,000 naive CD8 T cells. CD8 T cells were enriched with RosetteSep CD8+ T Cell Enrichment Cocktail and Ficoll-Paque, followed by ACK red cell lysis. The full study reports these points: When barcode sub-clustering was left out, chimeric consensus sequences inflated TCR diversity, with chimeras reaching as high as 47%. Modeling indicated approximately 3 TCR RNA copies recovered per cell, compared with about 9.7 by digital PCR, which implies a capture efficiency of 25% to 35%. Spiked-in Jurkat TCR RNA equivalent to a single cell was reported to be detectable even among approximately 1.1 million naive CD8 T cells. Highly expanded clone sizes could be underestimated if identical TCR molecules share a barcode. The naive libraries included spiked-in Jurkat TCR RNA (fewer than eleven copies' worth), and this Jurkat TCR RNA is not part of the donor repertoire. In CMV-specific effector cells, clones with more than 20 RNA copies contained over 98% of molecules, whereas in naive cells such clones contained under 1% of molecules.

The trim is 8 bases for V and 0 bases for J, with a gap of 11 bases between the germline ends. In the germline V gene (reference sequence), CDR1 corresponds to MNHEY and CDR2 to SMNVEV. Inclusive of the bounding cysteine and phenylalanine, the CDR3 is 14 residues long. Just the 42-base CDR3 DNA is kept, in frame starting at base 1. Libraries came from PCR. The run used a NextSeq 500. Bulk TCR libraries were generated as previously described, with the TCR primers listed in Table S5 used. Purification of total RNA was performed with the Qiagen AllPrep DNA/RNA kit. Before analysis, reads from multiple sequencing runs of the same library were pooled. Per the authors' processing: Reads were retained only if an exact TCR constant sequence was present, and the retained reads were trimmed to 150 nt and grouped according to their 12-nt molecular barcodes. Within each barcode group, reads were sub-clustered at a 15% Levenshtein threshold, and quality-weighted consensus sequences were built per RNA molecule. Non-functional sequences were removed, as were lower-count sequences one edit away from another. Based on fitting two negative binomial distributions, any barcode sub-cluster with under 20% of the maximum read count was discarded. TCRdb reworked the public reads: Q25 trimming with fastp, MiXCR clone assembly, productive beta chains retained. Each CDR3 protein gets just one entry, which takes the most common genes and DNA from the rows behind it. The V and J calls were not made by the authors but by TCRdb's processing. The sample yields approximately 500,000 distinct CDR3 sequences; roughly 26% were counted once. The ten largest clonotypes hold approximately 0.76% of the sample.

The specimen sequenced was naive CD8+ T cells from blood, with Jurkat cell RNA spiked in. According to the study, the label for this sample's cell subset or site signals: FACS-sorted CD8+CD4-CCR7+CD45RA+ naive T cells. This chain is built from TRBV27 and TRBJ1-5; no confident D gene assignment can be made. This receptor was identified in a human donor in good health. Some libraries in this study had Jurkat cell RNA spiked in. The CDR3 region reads CASGAQYSNQPQHF. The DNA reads TGTGCCAGCGGCGCACAATATAGCAATCAGCCCCAGCATTTT.